This T cell receptor beta chain was captured by sequencing in a study of regulatory T cells in long-lasting Graves disease. Whole-study findings and limits: The sample size was small, and this may have reduced accuracy.

CDR3 length: 14 residues. Germline assignment: CDR1 SNHLY and CDR2 FYNNEI. V shed 5 bases and J shed 8 bases, with 15 bases lying between them. According to the study, TCR beta libraries were built with iRepertoire HTBI primers and CDR3-region Arm-PCR. In TCRdb, the multiplex PCR reads were re-called with MiXCR into one record per CDR3 protein. The table includes roughly 420,000 distinct CDR3 sequences, approximately 16% detected once. Time point specified: newly diagnosed GD, antithyroid drugs for less than 3 months. The TCR library was made from RNA that had been extracted from PBMCs in TRIzol. In this sample, this clonotype turned up many times. The antigen is unknown. These data also featured in a second study, about T cells in Graves' hyperthyroidism and ophthalmopathy. Per that study: Ophthalmopathy could be told apart from stable hyperthyroidism with a 13 V-J model. Ophthalmopathy was predicted by the model a median of about 6.7 months ahead of onset.

Sequencing used peripheral blood mononuclear cells (PBMCs), obtained at new diagnosis, from a patient treated with antithyroid drugs. This sequence was found in a woman in her twenties or thirties with Graves disease. The chain links TRBV2 to TRBJ1-4; D is unclear. CDR3 DNA: TGTGCCAGCAGTCCACACCCGGGTCGGGAAAAACTGTTTTTT. It translates to CASSPHPGREKLFF.